Following are 22 T cell receptor beta chains from one sample sequenced in a study of beta chain features in type 1 diabetes. As every portion of the isolated RNA was reverse transcribed, the sequencing read expressed TCRB transcripts. Repertoires were generated with immunoSEQ multiplex PCR, while TCRdb's copy carries only in-frame clones and drops some. The repertoire has nearly 250,000 clones, 14% of them found once; the top ten carry roughly 0.028%. The sequenced material came from naive CD4+ T cells from blood. These receptor sequences come from a woman aged 40 to 55 in good health.

This clone was recorded a few times. V gene TRBV7-2 combines with J gene TRBJ2-3; a possible D gene is TRBD2 (5 bases). This CDR3 contains 15 residues. From germline, CDR1 is SGHTA and CDR2 FQGNSA. V was clipped by 1 base and J by 0 bases, with 8 bases between them. The CDR3 nucleotides read TGTGCCAGCAGCTTAGTACCTAGCAGCACAGATACGCAGTATTTT. The encoded protein is CASSLVPSSTDTQYF.

This clone was seen a few times. V gene TRBV5-5 combines with J gene TRBJ1-2; a weak D match, TRBD1 (6 bases). This CDR3 region has 17 residues. V was shortened by 4 bases and J by 8 bases, with 27 bases between the two germline ends. CDR1 is SGHKS and CDR2 is YYEKEE in the germline V gene (reference sequence). The CDR3 DNA is TGTGCCAGCAGCCTCGGCCGGCCACTACAGGGTTTGAGGGGCTACACCTTC. Its translation is CASSLGRPLQGLRGYTF.

The gene calls are TRBV6-4 and TRBJ1-1; 8 positions agree with TRBD1. Germline lookup yields CDR1 MRHNA and CDR2 SNTAGT. Trimming took 5 bases from V and 3 from J; bases not matched to a gene: 2. This CDR3 has 13 amino acids. The CDR3 spells CASSSQGDTEAFF. CDR3 nucleotides: TGTGCCAGCAGTTCACAGGGGGACACTGAAGCTTTCTTT.

This rearrangement joins TRBV10-3 to TRBJ2-2, with D maybe TRBD1 (6 bases). The germline gives CDR1 ENHRY, CDR2 SYGVKD. The V end was cut by 10 bases, the J end by 3 bases, with 15 bases between. CDR3 size: 14 residues. The CDR3 region is CATNREGDTGELFF. The CDR3 DNA is TGTGCCACGAACAGGGAAGGCGACACCGGGGAGCTGTTTTTT.

The chain recombines TRBV7-7 with TRBJ2-2; TRBD1 aligns across 10 bases. Looked up from germline, CDR1 is SSHAT and CDR2 is FNYEAQ (reference sequence). The CDR3 loop spans 15 amino acids. V lost 3 bases and J lost 3; bases outside the gene matches: 1. Written as DNA, the CDR3 is TGTGCCAGCAGCTTGGGACAGGGGTACACCGGGGAGCTGTTTTTT. This codes for CASSLGQGYTGELFF.

This clone has a handful of counts. This chain uses TRBV9 with TRBJ2-3; 8 positions match TRBD2. The J segment lost 4 bases and the V segment lost 0 bases, leaving 4 bases of the junction unmatched. Per germline, CDR1 SGDLS and CDR2 YYNGEE. This CDR3 has 15 residues. The CDR3 region is CASSVAGGQADTQYF. Written as DNA, the CDR3 is TGTGCCAGCAGCGTAGCGGGGGGGCAAGCAGATACGCAGTATTTT.

The chain employs TRBV18 and TRBJ2-7, with D uncertain. The V end lost 0 bases, the J end lost 7 bases, and 16 bases lay between the germline ends. Germline values: CDR1 KGHSH, CDR2 LQKENI. This CDR3 has 15 amino acids. CDR3 sequence (DNA): TGTGCCAGCTCACCACCGTCGGTCACAGCCACTGAGCAGTACTTC. Its protein is CASSPPSVTATEQYF. Drawing the rest from reference TRBV18 and TRBJ2-7, the complete variable domain is NAGVMQNPRHLVRRRGQEARLRCSPMKGHSHVYWYRQLPEEGLKFMVYLQKENIIDESGMPKERFSAEFPKEGPSILRIQQVVRGDSAAYFCASSPPSVTATEQYFGPGTRLTVT.

This clone was counted at least ten times. The V gene is TRBV7-2, the J gene TRBJ2-4, with 8 nucleotides matching TRBD1. Per the germline V gene, CDR1 is SGHTA and CDR2 is FQGNSA. The CDR3 has 14 amino acids. Trimming at V came to 5 bases and at J to 0 bases, leaving 0 bases not matched to a gene. The CDR3 spells CASSGTGAKNIQYF. The CDR3 coding sequence is TGTGCCAGCAGCGGGACAGGAGCCAAAAACATTCAGTACTTC. Supplemented by reference TRBV7-2 and TRBJ2-4, the full variable domain reads GAGVSQSPSNKVTEKGKDVELRCDPISGHTALYWYRQSLGQGLEFLIYFQGNSAPDKSGLPSDRFSAERTGGSVSTLTIQRTQQEDSAVYLCASSGTGAKNIQYFGAGTRLSVL.

The chain links TRBV25-1 to TRBJ1-1; TRBD1 matches at 7 bases. The CDR3 is 14 amino acids. J lost 3 bases, V lost 7 bases, and 8 bases had no gene match. Germline V gives CDR1 MGHDK, CDR2 SYGVNS. The DNA of the CDR3 is TGTGCCAGCACCAGACAGGGAGCCGACACTGAAGCTTTCTTT. This translates into CASTRQGADTEAFF.

The chain combines TRBV9 with TRBJ1-2; D remains unclear. Germline V CDR1 and CDR2: SGDLS, YYNGEE. Trimming pared 0 bases from V and 8 bases from J, leaving 20 bases between. This CDR3 contains 16 residues. DNA for the CDR3: TGTGCCAGCAGCGTAGTACGATCGACGGGGTGGAACGGCTACACCTTC. Protein product: CASSVVRSTGWNGYTF.

The V and J genes are TRBV20-1 and TRBJ1-3; 7 bases are a match to TRBD1. The CDR3 covers 11 residues. V shed 6 bases, J shed 4 bases, and the junction held 0 bases outside the gene matches. In germline, CDR1 is DFQATT, CDR2 SNEGSKA (reference sequence). This chain's CDR3 is CSATGGNTIYF. The CDR3 coding sequence is TGCAGTGCGACAGGGGGAAACACCATATATTTT.

V usage is TRBV7-6 and J usage is TRBJ2-7; D is unresolved. The V end lost 5 bases, the J end lost 4 bases, and 6 bases lay between the germline ends. Germline values: CDR1 SGHVS, CDR2 FNYEAQ. This CDR3 comprises 11 residues. Here the CDR3 reads CASSPLYEQYF. The CDR3 DNA is TGTGCCAGCAGCCCCCTTTACGAGCAGTACTTC.

V usage is TRBV6-1 and J usage is TRBJ2-2, with a possible D match to TRBD1 (5 bases). The germline CDR1 and CDR2 sequences are MNHNS and SASEGT. CDR3 length equals 15 residues. V gave up 6 bases and J gave up 0 bases, with 11 bases separating them. The chain's CDR3 is CASRPTVTNTGELFF. DNA for the CDR3: TGTGCCAGCAGGCCGACAGTAACGAACACCGGGGAGCTGTTTTTT.

This clone was counted between two and nine times. The rearrangement joins TRBV7-2 to TRBJ1-6; TRBD1 is a possible D gene (6 bases). The V gene's germline CDR1 is SGHTA and CDR2 FQGNSA. Trimming cost V 5 bases and J 9 bases, with 14 bases left between them. There are 14 residues in the CDR3. Here the CDR3 reads CASSEGGSFSPLHF. The CDR3 DNA follows: TGTGCCAGCAGCGAAGGGGGTTCATTTTCACCCCTCCACTTT. Full variable domain (outside the CDR3, taken from reference TRBV7-2 and TRBJ1-6): GAGVSQSPSNKVTEKGKDVELRCDPISGHTALYWYRQSLGQGLEFLIYFQGNSAPDKSGLPSDRFSAERTGGSVSTLTIQRTQQEDSAVYLCASSEGGSFSPLHFGNGTRLTVT.

This clone came up a few times. The V and J genes are TRBV2 and TRBJ2-7; D perhaps matches TRBD1 (6 bases). Looked up from germline, CDR1 is SNHLY and CDR2 is FYNNEI. The CDR3 length is 13 residues. V was cut by 6 bases and J by 1 base, with 10 bases left in between. This CDR3 is CASRSTGSYEQYF. The CDR3 nucleotides read TGTGCCAGCAGATCGACAGGTTCCTACGAGCAGTACTTC.

There are a few counts of this clone. The gene calls are TRBV18 and TRBJ2-7; 7 nucleotides agree with TRBD1. The CDR3 covers 14 residues. Germline CDR1 reads KGHSH; CDR2 reads LQKENI. V lost 0 bases, J lost 5 bases, and 4 bases stayed unmatched. CDR3 sequence reads: CASSPPTGQNEQYF. In nucleotides, the CDR3 is TGTGCCAGCTCACCACCTACGGGACAGAACGAGCAGTACTTC.

V and J are TRBV9 and TRBJ2-3; 11 bases agree with TRBD2. V gave up 4 bases and J gave up 5 bases; unmatched junction bases: 9. The length of the CDR3 is 16 residues. CDR1 is SGDLS and CDR2 is YYNGEE in the germline V gene. The DNA of the CDR3 is TGTGCCAGCAGCCAGACTAGCGGGGTCCCTCGAGATACGCAGTATTTT. Translation: CASSQTSGVPRDTQYF.

Points on this clone: A junction end diverges from the germline sequence, so it may reflect a read error. The chain recombines TRBV20-1 with TRBJ2-7; D is perhaps TRBD2 (5 bases). CDR1 is DFQATT and CDR2 is SNEGSKA in the germline V gene (reference sequence). This CDR3 comprises 11 residues. CDR3 in amino acids: CSVRRTGEQYF. CDR3 nucleotides: TGCAGTGTTAGACGTACGGGAGAGCAGTACTTC.

This clone was observed a handful of times. Sequence at one end of the junction differs from germline and may be a read error. This chain connects TRBV6-5 to TRBJ2-4; D is undetermined. Germline-derived CDR1 and CDR2 are MNHEY and SVGAGI. The CDR3 contains 13 residues. CDR3 region: CASSENPGYVTPF. CDR3 sequence (DNA): TGTGCCAGCAGTGAAAATCCAGGCTACGTGACGCCCTTC.

The V call is TRBV7-2, the J call TRBJ1-5; D may be TRBD1 (6 bases). The CDR3 extends over 16 amino acids. Germline V lookup: CDR1 SGHTA, CDR2 FQGNSA. Trimming pared 5 bases from V and 7 bases from J, leaving 21 bases between. The CDR3 region has the DNA TGTGCCAGCAGCCTCCAGCCCTCGACAGGCGGACAGCCCCAGCATTTT. Translated: CASSLQPSTGGQPQHF.

Details on this clone: This may be a read error, as it is one base from a much larger clone. Other DNA sequences of this sample code for an identical CDR3. The chain uses TRBV7-9 and TRBJ1-5; a possible D gene is TRBD1 (6 bases). The CDR3 is made up of 15 amino acids. Germline V gene sequence: CDR1 SEHNR, CDR2 FQNEAQ (reference sequence). The CDR3 reads CASSQTGTTHQPQHF. The CDR3 DNA reads as TGTGCCAGCAGCCAGACCGGGACAACCCATCAGCCCCAACATTTT.

This chain joins TRBV7-2 and TRBJ2-5, with D perhaps matching TRBD1 (6 bases). CDR1 SGHTA and CDR2 FQGNSA come from the germline V gene. Trimming stripped 3 bases from V and 7 bases from J, with 18 bases between. The CDR3 sequence is 15 residues long. The CDR3 protein is CASSLGAISLGTQYF. CDR3 sequence (DNA): TGTGCCAGCAGCTTGGGGGCGATCTCGTTGGGGACCCAGTACTTC.